The present T cell receptor beta chain was sequenced within a study of T cell changes during pregnancy in multiple sclerosis. CDR1 is KGHSH and CDR2 is LQKENI in the germline V gene. This CDR3 is built from 14 residues. Deletions cut 3 bases from V and 2 bases from J, with 10 bases between. Only in-frame clones appear in the TCRdb table, and some are missing; sequencing was by immunoSEQ multiplex PCR. The table shows some 40,000 clones, with about 90% occurring only once. This specimen was CD4+ T cells from peripheral blood mononuclear cells, taken in the third trimester of pregnancy. The chain uses TRBV18 and TRBJ1-2; possible D gene TRBD1, 5 bases. This TCR was recovered from a female donor with multiple sclerosis, enrolled in a pregnancy study. CDR3 nucleotides: TGTGCCAGCTCACCGGGGGGGATAAACTATGGCTACACCTTC. It translates to CASSPGGINYGYTF. Full variable domain (rest looked up from reference TRBV18 and TRBJ1-2): NAGVMQNPRHLVRRRGQEARLRCSPMKGHSHVYWYRQLPEEGLKFMVYLQKENIIDESGMPKERFSAEFPKEGPSILRIQQVVRGDSAAYFCASSPGGINYGYTFGSGTRLTVV.